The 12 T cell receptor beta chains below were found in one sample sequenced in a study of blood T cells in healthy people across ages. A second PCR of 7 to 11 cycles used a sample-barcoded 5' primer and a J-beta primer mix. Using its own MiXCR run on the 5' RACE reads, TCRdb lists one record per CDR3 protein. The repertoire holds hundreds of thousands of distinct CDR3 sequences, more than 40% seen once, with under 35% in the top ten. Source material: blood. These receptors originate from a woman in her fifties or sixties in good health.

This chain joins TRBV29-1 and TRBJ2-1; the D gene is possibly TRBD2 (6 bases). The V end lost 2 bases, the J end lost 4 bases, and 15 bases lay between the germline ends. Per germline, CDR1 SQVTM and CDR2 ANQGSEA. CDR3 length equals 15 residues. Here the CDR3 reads CSVESRDSQYNEQFF. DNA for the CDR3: TGCAGCGTTGAATCCCGGGACTCACAATACAATGAGCAGTTCTTC.

The CDR3 region has the DNA TGTGCCAGCAGCCCGACTAGCTGGGGCGATGAGCAGTTCTTC. Translated, it gives CASSPTSWGDEQFF. The chain joins TRBV7-9 to TRBJ2-1; TRBD2 agrees at 7 bases. V shed 5 bases and J 8 bases; nucleotides not matched to a gene: 9. Germline CDR1 and CDR2: SEHNR and FQNEAQ (reference sequence). CDR3 size: 14 residues. Based on the CDR3 plus reference TRBV7-9 and TRBJ2-1, the full variable domain is DTGVSQNPRHKITKRGQNVTFRCDPISEHNRLYWYRQTLGQGPEFLTYFQNEAQLEKSRLLSDRFSAERPKGSFSTLEIQRTEQGDSAMYLCASSPTSWGDEQFFGPGTRLTVL.

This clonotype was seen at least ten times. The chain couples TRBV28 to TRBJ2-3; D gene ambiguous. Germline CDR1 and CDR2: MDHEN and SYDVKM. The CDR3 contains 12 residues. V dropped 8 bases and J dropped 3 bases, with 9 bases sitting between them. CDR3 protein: CASGPWTDTQYF. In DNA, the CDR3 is TGTGCCAGCGGTCCCTGGACAGATACGCAGTATTTT.

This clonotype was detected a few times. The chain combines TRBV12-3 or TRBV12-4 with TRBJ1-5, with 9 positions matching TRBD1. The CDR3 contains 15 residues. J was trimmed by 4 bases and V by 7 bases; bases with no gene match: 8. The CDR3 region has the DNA TGTGCCAGCACCCCGGGACAGGGAGGAAATCAGCCCCAGCATTTT. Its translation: CASTPGQGGNQPQHF.

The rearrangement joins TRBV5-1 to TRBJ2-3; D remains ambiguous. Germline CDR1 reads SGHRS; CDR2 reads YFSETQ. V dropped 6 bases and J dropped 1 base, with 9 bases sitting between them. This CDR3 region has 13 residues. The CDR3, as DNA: TGCGCCAGCAATGATGGGGGCACAGATACGCAGTATTTT. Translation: CASNDGGTDTQYF. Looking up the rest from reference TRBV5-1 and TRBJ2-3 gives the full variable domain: KAGVTQTPRYLIKTRGQQVTLSCSPISGHRSVSWYQQTPGQGLQFLFEYFSETQRNKGNFPGRFSGRQFSNSRSEMNVSTLELGDSALYLCASNDGGTDTQYFGPGTRLTVL.

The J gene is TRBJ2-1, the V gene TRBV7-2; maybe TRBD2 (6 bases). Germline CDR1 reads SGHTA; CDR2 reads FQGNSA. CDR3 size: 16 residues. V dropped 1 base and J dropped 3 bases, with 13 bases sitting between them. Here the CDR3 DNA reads TGTGCCAGCAGCTTAGACGGGAGTGCAGACTACAATGAGCAGTTCTTC. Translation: CASSLDGSADYNEQFF.

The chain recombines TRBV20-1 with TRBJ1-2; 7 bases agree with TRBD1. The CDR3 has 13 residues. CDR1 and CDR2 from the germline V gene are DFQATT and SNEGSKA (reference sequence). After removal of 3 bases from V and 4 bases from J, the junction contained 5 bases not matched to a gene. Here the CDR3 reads CSASRPGGYGYTF. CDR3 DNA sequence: TGCAGTGCTAGTAGGCCAGGGGGCTATGGCTACACCTTC.

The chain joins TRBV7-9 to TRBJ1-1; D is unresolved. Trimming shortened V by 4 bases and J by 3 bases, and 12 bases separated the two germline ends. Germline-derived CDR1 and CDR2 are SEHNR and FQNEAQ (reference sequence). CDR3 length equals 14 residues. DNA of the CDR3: TGTGCCAGCAGCTCCCTAGGGTTGGACACTGAAGCTTTCTTT. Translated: CASSSLGLDTEAFF.

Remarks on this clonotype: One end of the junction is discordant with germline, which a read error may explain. The CDR3 coding sequence is TGTGCCAGCAGCTCGAGAGGTGGCAACCCCTACGTGCAGTACTTC. Its translation: CASSSRGGNPYVQYF. The chain couples TRBV9 to TRBJ2-7; unclear D gene. Germline V CDR1 and CDR2: SGDLS, YYNGEE. This CDR3 region has 15 residues.

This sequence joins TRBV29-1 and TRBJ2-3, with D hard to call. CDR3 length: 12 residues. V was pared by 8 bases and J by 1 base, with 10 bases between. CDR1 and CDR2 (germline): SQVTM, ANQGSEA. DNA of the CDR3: TGCAGCATAAACAGAGGCACAGATACGCAGTATTTT. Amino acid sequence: CSINRGTDTQYF.

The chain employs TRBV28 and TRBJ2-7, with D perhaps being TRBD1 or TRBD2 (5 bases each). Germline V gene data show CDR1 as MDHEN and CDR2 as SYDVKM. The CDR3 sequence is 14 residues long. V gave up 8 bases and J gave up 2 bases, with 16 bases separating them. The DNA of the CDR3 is TGTGCCAGCCCCCCTCGAGGGGCGGCCTACGAGCAGTACTTC. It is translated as CASPPRGAAYEQYF.

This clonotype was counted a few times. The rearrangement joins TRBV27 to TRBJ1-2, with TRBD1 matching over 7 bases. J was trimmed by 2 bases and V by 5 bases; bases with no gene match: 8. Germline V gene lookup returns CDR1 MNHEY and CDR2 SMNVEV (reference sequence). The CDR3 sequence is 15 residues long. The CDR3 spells CASSLKTGINYGYTF. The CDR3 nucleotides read TGTGCCAGCAGTCTAAAGACAGGGATCAACTATGGCTACACCTTC.